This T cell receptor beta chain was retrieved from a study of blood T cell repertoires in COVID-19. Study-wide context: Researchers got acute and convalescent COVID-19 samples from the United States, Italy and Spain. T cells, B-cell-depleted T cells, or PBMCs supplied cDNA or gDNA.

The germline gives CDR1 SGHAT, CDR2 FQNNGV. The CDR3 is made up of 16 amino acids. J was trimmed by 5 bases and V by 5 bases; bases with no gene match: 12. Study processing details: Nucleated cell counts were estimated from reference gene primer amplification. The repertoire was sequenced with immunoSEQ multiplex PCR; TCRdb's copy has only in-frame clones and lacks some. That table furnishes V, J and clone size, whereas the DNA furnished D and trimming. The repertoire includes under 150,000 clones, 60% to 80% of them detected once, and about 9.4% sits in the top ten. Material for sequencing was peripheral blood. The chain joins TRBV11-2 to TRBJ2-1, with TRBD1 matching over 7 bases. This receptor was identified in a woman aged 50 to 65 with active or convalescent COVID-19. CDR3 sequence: CASSTLAGGRNNEQFF. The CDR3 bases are TGTGCCAGCAGCACCCTGGCAGGGGGAAGAAACAATGAGCAGTTCTTC.